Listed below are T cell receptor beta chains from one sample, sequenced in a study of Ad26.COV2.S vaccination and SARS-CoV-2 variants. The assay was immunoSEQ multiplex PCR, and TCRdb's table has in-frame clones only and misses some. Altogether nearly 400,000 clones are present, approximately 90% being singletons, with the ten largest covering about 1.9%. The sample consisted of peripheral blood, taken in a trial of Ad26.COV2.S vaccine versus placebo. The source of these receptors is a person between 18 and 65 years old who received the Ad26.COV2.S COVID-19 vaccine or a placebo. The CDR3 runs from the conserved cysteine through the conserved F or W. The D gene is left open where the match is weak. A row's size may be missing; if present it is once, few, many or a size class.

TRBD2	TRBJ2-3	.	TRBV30	TGTGCCTGGTCCCATGTGGAGCGGGAGGGAACAGATACGCAGTATTTT	CAWSHVEREGTDTQYF
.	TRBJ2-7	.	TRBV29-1	TGCAGCGTTGAGGCGGAATCCTACGAGCAGTACTTC	CSVEAESYEQYF
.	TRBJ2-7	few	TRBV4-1	TGCGCCAGCAGCCAAGATCCGGGCAGAGAAGACTACGAGCAGTACTTC	CASSQDPGREDYEQYF
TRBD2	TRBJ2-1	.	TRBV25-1	TGTGCCAGCAGTGACCCTCCCCTAGCGGGGCCCTACAATGAGCAGTTCTTC	CASSDPPLAGPYNEQFF
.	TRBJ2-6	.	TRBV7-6	TGTGCCAGCAGCTTATGGGCAACCGGGGCCAACGTCCTGACTTTC	CASSLWATGANVLTF
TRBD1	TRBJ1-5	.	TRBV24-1	TGTGCCACCAAGGGGGCAGCCAATCAGCCCCAGCATTTT	CATKGAANQPQHF
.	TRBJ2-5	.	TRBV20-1	TGCAGTGCGAGAAAGGGAGAGACCCAGTACTTC	CSARKGETQYF
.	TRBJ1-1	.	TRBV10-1	TGCGCCAGCAGTGAGAATAAGGGGAAAGCTTTCTTT	CASSENKGKAFF
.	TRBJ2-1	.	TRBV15	TGTGCCACCAGCAGAGGGACTTCGATTGAGCAGTTCTTC	CATSRGTSIEQFF
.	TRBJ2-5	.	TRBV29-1	TGCAGCGTCCTATCCGACTGGGGACTGGCCCAGTACTTC	CSVLSDWGLAQYF
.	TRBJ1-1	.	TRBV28	TGTGCCAGCAGTTTATTGGGGGGGACGAACACTGAAGCTTTCTTT	CASSLLGGTNTEAFF
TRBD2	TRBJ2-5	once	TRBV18	TGTGCCAGCTCACCACCCGGGGGACTAGCGGGCAGGGAGACCCAGTACTTC	CASSPPGGLAGRETQYF
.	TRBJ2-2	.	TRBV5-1	TGCGCCAGCAGGGAACGATTCCTAGGGGTCGGGGAGCTGTTTTTT	CASRERFLGVGELFF
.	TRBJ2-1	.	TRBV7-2	TGTGCCAGCAGCTTAGGGTTGGCGGGCTCCTACAATGAGCAGTTCTTC	CASSLGLAGSYNEQFF
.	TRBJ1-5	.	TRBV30	TGTGCCTGGAGTTACCAGGGGAGCAATCAGCCCCAGCATTTT	CAWSYQGSNQPQHF
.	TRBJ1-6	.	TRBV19	TGTGCCTGGGAAGATTCACCCCTCCACTTT	CAWEDSPLHF
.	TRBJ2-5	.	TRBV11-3	TGTGCCAGCAGCCCAGCCGAGGAGACCCAGTACTTC	CASSPAEETQYF
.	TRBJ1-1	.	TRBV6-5	TGTGCCAGCAGCTTGGATCAGGTGAGCACTGAAGCTTTCTTT	CASSLDQVSTEAFF
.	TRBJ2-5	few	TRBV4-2	TGTGCCAGCAGCCAAGACGGCCGGGCACAAGAGACCCAGTACTTC	CASSQDGRAQETQYF
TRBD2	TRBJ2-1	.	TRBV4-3	TGCGCCAGCAGCCAAGGGGGCGGGAGGGCAACTGAGCAGTTCTTC	CASSQGGGRATEQFF
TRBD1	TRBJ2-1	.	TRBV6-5	TGTGCCAGCAGTAAGGACAGGGCTGGTGAGCAGTTCTTC	CASSKDRAGEQFF